The following is a TCR beta chain sequence with its context. What it binds is not known. CD8 cells regarded as naive lacked CD45RO, were positively chosen for CCR7, and omitted terminally differentiated effector memory CD45RA+ cells. All donors were Caucasian adults living in Nashville, Tennessee. The CDR3 runs to 16 residues. CDR1 and CDR2 (germline): MDHEN, SYDVKM. Deletions cut 5 bases from V and 4 bases from J, with 18 bases between. This sample is part of a study of shared clonotypes between healthy human individuals. Replicate PCRs run on sorted subsets employed 200 ng DNA, approximately 30,000 T cell genomes. Original data processing: For the immunoSEQ data, sequences were junction-only without quality scores, so filtering differed. TCRdb keeps only in-frame clones here, not all; method: immunoSEQ multiplex PCR. V and J calls and clone size come straight from that table; D and trimming were deduced from the DNA. Counted here are roughly 1,800,000 clones, about 95% occurring once; the ten biggest clones make up 1.2%.

Whole-study findings and limits: Shared across four donors were roughly 4.7% of the naive CD4 clonotypes.

The receptor was derived from a young man in good health. The sequencing sample was made of naive CD8+ T cells sorted from blood. The chain links TRBV28 to TRBJ2-1; weak D call: TRBD2 (6 bases). CDR3 sequence: CASSPVRDSKYNEQFF. For the CDR3, the DNA is TGTGCCAGCAGTCCCGTCCGGGACTCAAAATACAATGAGCAGTTCTTC.